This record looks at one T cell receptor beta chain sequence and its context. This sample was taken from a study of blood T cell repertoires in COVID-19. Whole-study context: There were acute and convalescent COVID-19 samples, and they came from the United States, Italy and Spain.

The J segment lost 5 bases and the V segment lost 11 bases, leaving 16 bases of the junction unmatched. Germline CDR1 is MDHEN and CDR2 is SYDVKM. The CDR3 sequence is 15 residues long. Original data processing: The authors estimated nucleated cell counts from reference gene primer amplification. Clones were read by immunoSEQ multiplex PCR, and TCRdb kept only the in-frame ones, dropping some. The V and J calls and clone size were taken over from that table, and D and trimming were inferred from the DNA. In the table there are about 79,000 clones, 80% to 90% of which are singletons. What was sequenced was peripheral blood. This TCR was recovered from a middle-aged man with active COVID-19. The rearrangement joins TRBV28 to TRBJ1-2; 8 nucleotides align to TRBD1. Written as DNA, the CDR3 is TGTGCCCTGGGGGCAGGGGGCACGGGCCGGTATGGCTACACCTTC. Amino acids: CALGAGGTGRYGYTF.